Presented here are 9 T cell receptor beta chains from one specimen sequenced in a study of T cell repertoires in cytomegalovirus infection. TCRdb reprocessed the reads with MiXCR, giving one entry per CDR3 protein. The sample shows 350,000 to 500,000 distinct CDR3 sequences, 25% to 40% of them seen only once. Sequencing input: PBMCs. The receptors stem from a human donor in good health (CMV status not recorded). Some clones in this sample may be carry-over from other donors' samples.

J is TRBJ2-7 and V is TRBV27, with D possibly TRBD1 on 6 matching bases. The CDR3 consists of 14 residues. CDR1 is MNHEY, CDR2 SMNVEV, per germline (reference sequence). Trimming removed 5 bases at V and 0 bases at J, with 11 bases between. This CDR3 is CASSHYRASYEQYF. In DNA, the CDR3 is TGTGCCAGCAGTCATTACAGGGCCTCCTACGAGCAGTACTTC.

Worth noting for this clonotype: This may stem from a read error, because a much larger clone lies one nucleotide away. The chain employs TRBV12-3 or TRBV12-4 and TRBJ1-1; perhaps TRBD1 as D (6 bases). The CDR3 covers 14 residues. The CDR3 region has the DNA TGTGCCAGCAGTTTCGGCAGGGGATACACTGAATCTTTCTTT. It translates to CASSFGRGYTESFF.

This clonotype showed up just a few times. The chain employs TRBV6-1 and TRBJ2-7; 8 bases map to TRBD1. V lost 4 bases, J lost 5 bases, and 10 bases stayed unmatched. The CDR3 has 15 residues. Germline values: CDR1 MNHNS, CDR2 SASEGT. The CDR3 DNA reads as TGTGCCAGCAGTGCTTCGGCAGGGGGCCGGGACGAGCAGTACTTC. Translating gives CASSASAGGRDEQYF.

The CDR3 DNA reads TGTGCCAGCAGTATCGGGGCAGGAGATACGCAGTATTTT. Translating it yields CASSIGAGDTQYF. V is TRBV12-3 or TRBV12-4 and J is TRBJ2-3, with D perhaps being TRBD1 or TRBD2 (5 bases each). The CDR3 sequence is 13 residues long. Between the trimmed V and J ends, which lost 5 bases and 5 bases, there was a span of 11 bases.

Only a few counts were recorded for this clonotype. The J gene is TRBJ1-2, the V gene TRBV7-2; D is unclear. There are 13 residues in the CDR3. V lost 1 base and J lost 14, with 17 bases in between. CDR1 and CDR2 from the germline V gene are SGHTA and FQGNSA. The CDR3 protein is CASSLGGLAAKTF. The CDR3 bases are TGTGCCAGCAGCTTAGGTGGTTTGGCCGCGAAAACCTTC.

The chain combines TRBV7-9 with TRBJ2-2, with 8 nucleotides matching TRBD1. This CDR3 is built from 14 residues. The V segment lost 1 base and the J segment 7 bases; nucleotides outside the gene matches: 2. Germline CDR1 and CDR2: SEHNR and FQNEAQ (reference sequence). The CDR3 protein is CASSLGQGNGELFF. The CDR3, as DNA: TGTGCCAGCAGCTTAGGACAGGGGAACGGGGAGCTGTTTTTT.

This clonotype was counted ten times or more. The J gene is TRBJ1-2, the V gene TRBV7-3, with D maybe TRBD1 (6 bases). The CDR3 loop spans 16 amino acids. Germline CDR1 and CDR2: SGHTA and FQGTGA. Trimming removed 5 bases at V and 6 bases at J, with 22 bases between. CDR3 nucleotides: TGTGCCAGCAGCCCCGGACAGACCGAGAGGTTGGATGGCTACACCTTC. It specifies CASSPGQTERLDGYTF. The full variable domain, in which reference TRBV7-3 and TRBJ1-2 provide the parts outside the CDR3, is GAGVSQTPSNKVTEKGKYVELRCDPISGHTALYWYRQSLGQGPEFLIYFQGTGAADDSGLPNDRFFAVRPEGSVSTLKIQRTERGDSAVYLCASSPGQTERLDGYTFGSGTRLTVV.

As concerns this clonotype: The conserved phenylalanine or tryptophan normally closing the CDR3 is absent here, so this likely arose from a read error. This chain joins TRBV20-1 and TRBJ2-7; D is perhaps TRBD2 (7 bases). V was shortened by 3 bases and J by 5 bases, with 14 bases between the two germline ends. The CDR3 extends over 13 amino acids. Per germline, CDR1 DFQATT and CDR2 SNEGSKA (reference sequence). CDR3 in DNA: TGCAGTGCTAGGCCGGGGGGCGTCCACGAGCAGTACTTA. Its translation is CSARPGGVHEQYL.

This clonotype occurred a few times. The rearrangement joins TRBV18 to TRBJ2-1; 11 bases are a match to TRBD2. The J segment lost 5 bases and the V segment lost 3 bases, leaving 3 bases of the junction unmatched. This CDR3 is built from 15 residues. CDR1 and CDR2 (germline): KGHSH, LQKENI. CDR3 residues: CASSPLAGGDNEQFF. In DNA form, the CDR3 reads TGTGCCAGCTCACCTCTAGCGGGGGGTGACAATGAGCAGTTCTTC.